Given below is one T cell receptor beta chain in context. The target antigen is unknown. This sample was included in a study of a mutant IDH1 vaccine in newly diagnosed glioma. Background on the study: Averaging roughly 40 years of age, treated patients were around 60% male and approximately 38% female. Patients got radiotherapy, temozolomide, or both beforehand, and most got both.

The method was immunoSEQ multiplex PCR; TCRdb's version includes in-frame clones alone and lacks a portion of them. The top ten clones hold under 0.65% of a sample with approximately 100,000 clones, roughly 90% of them seen once. Study-level findings and limits: Researchers report vaccine-induced immune responses in approximately 95% of patients.

This CDR3 is built from 16 residues. CDR1 is SGHAT, CDR2 FQNNGV, per germline. V was clipped by 2 bases and J by 2 bases, with 16 bases between them. The time point: baseline, week 1 (first vaccination visit). The treatment here: pre-vaccination baseline after standard-of-care therapy. Each astrocytoma in the donors was new, WHO grade 3 or 4, IDH1-mutant and ATRX-lost. The chain is built from TRBV11-2 and TRBJ2-7; D unresolved. The sequence came from a woman aged 50 to 60 with glioma. The specimen was PBMCs, collected from a glioma patient treated with radiotherapy, temozolomide or both. Written as DNA, the CDR3 is TGTGCCAGCAGCTTAAACCTCGGCAGGTTGGCCTACGAGCAGTACTTC. Encoded protein: CASSLNLGRLAYEQYF.